Listed here are 2 T cell receptor beta chains from one sample, sequenced in a study of blood T cell repertoires in COVID-19. Repertoires were generated with immunoSEQ multiplex PCR, while TCRdb's copy carries only in-frame clones and drops some. The table records about 130,000 clones, approximately 88% of them present only once. The sequenced sample was peripheral blood. The receptors here all came from a man aged 50-60 years with acute or convalescent COVID-19.

With respect to this clone: The junction does not match germline at one end; this may be a read error. V is TRBV6-1 and J is TRBJ1-1; 9 bases line up with TRBD1. The germline V gene encodes CDR1 MNHNS and CDR2 SASEGT. The CDR3 totals 14 residues. CDR3 DNA: TGTGCCAGCAGAGAAGGGACAGGGATGACTGAAGCTTTCTTT. Residues: CASREGTGMTEAFF.

V usage is TRBV6-5 and J usage is TRBJ2-5, with D possibly being TRBD2 (5 bases). There are 15 residues in the CDR3. Germline V gene lookup returns CDR1 MNHEY and CDR2 SVGAGI. The V end was cut by 7 bases, the J end by 4 bases, with 19 bases between. Here the CDR3 reads CASNRRAIPRETQYF. The CDR3 region has the DNA TGTGCCAGCAATAGGCGGGCCATACCACGAGAGACCCAGTACTTC.